Included here is one T cell receptor (beta chain) sequence, with context. The sample comes from a study of blood T cell repertoires in COVID-19. The germline V gene has CDR1 MGHRA and CDR2 YSYEKL. Trimming pared 1 base from V and 2 bases from J, leaving 17 bases between. The CDR3 sequence is 18 residues long. Using immunoSEQ multiplex PCR, the repertoire was profiled, and TCRdb retains in-frame clones only, with some absent. The sample yields some 270,000 clones, 89% seen once. The receptor was derived from a woman in her forties who had recovered from COVID-19. The chain links TRBV4-1 to TRBJ1-4; D not certain. The sample comprised PBMCs or T cells enriched from blood (not recorded which). CDR3 protein: CASSQAYDYSPTNEKLFF. The CDR3 DNA reads TGCGCCAGCAGCCAAGCATACGATTACAGTCCGACTAATGAAAAACTGTTTTTT.